This TCR beta chain comes out of a study of T cells in localized non-small cell lung cancer. The method was immunoSEQ multiplex PCR; TCRdb's version includes in-frame clones alone and lacks a portion of them. The sample contains fewer than 12,000 clones, over 70% of which appear only once. Only a few counts were recorded for this clone. This sequence was found in a male donor aged 60 or older with stage I lung adenocarcinoma. The sample in question was peripheral blood, obtained before any cancer treatment.

The CDR3 DNA sequence: TGTGCCAGCAGCTTGTTGGGGGGCCGGCATAATTCACCCCTCCACTTT. Encoded protein: CASSLLGGRHNSPLHF. V is TRBV5-4 and J is TRBJ1-6, with D tentatively TRBD1 (6 bases). CDR3 length equals 16 residues. Trimming removed 1 base from V and 5 bases from J, with 13 bases in between. The V gene's germline CDR1 is SGHNT and CDR2 YYREEE (reference sequence).